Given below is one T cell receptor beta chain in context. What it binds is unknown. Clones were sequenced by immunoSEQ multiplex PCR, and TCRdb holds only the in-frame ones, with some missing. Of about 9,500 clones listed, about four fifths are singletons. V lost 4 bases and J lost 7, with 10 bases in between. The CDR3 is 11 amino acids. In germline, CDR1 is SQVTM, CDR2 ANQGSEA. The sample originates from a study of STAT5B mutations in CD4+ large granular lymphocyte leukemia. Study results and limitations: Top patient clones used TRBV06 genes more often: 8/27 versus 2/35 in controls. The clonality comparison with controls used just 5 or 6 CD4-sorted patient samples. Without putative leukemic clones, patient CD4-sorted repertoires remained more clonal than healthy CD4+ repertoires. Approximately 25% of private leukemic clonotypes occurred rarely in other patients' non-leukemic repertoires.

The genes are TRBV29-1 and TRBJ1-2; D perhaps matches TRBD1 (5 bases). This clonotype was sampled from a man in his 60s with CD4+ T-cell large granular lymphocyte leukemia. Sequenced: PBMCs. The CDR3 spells CSVGAGSGYTF. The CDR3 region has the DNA TGCAGCGTTGGGGCAGGGAGTGGCTACACCTTC.